Sequencing of this TCR beta chain was carried out in a study of blood T cell repertoires in COVID-19. Study background: Specimens from acute and convalescent COVID-19 originated in the United States, Italy and Spain. Sample material is recorded as cDNA or gDNA derived from T cells, B-cell-depleted T cells, or PBMCs.

Trimming left V 4 bases short and J 0 bases short, with 7 bases between. The CDR3 sequence is 14 residues long. Per the germline V gene, CDR1 is LNHDA and CDR2 is SQIVND (reference sequence). Authors' methods: Cell counts per sample came from amplifying reference gene primers. The data were produced by immunoSEQ multiplex PCR, yet TCRdb's version contains in-frame clones alone and is incomplete. V, J and clone size are taken as reported in that table, and D and trimming were inferred from the DNA itself. The profile shows 260,000 or so clones, roughly 82% of them singletons. Source material: peripheral blood. The rearrangement joins TRBV19 to TRBJ1-3; D possibly corresponds to TRBD1 (5 bases). The source is a woman between 70 and 85 years old with acute or convalescent COVID-19. The chain's CDR3 is CASSTQGSGNTIYF. For the CDR3, the DNA is TGTGCCAGTAGTACTCAGGGCTCTGGAAACACCATATATTTT.